This note documents a single TCR beta chain sequence. Its matching antigen is unknown. Germline loops: CDR1 SGDLS, CDR2 YYNGEE. V lost 0 bases and J lost 0, with 12 bases in between. The CDR3 is 16 amino acids. The record originates from a study of blood T cells in healthy people across ages. Broader study findings: For the donors, CMV status was unknown and possibly confounded expanded clonotype changes. Long-lived donors carried more naive CD4+ cells and greater diversity than aged donors.

Every donor provided roughly 10 milliliters of peripheral blood. Isolating PBMCs gave at least 6 million of these cells per sample. Combining a sample-barcoded 5' primer with a J-beta primer mix, a second PCR ran for 7 to 11 cycles. One entry per CDR3 protein, called by TCRdb with MiXCR from the 5' RACE reads. This table has roughly 680,000 distinct CDR3 sequences, around 49% appearing once. The source material was blood. The chain joins TRBV9 to TRBJ1-1; D remains unclear. The TCR comes from an older woman in good health. The CDR3 protein is CASSVATAGLNTEAFF. The CDR3, as DNA: TGTGCCAGCAGCGTAGCTACCGCAGGCCTGAACACTGAAGCTTTCTTT.